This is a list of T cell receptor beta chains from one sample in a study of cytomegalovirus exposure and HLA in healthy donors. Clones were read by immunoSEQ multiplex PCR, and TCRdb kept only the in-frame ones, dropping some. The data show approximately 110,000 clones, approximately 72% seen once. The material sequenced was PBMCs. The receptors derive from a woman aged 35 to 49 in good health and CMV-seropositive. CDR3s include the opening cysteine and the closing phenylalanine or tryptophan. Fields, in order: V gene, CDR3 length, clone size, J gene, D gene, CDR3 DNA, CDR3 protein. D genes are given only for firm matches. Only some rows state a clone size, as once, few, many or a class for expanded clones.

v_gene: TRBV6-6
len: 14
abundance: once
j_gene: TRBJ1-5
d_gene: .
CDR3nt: TGTGCCAGCAGTTTTATGGGGACTTATCAGCCCCAGCATTTT
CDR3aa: CASSFMGTYQPQHF

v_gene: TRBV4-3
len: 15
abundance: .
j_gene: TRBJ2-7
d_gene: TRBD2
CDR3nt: TGCGCCAGCAGCCAAGATACTAGCGGGGGCGTGGAGCAGTACTTC
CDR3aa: CASSQDTSGGVEQYF

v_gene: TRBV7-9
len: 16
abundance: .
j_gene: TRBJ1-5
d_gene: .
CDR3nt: TGTGCCAGCAGTCAAACGGGTCAGCTTAGCAATCAGCCCCAGCATTTT
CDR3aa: CASSQTGQLSNQPQHF

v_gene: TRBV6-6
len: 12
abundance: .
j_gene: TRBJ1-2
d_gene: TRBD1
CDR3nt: TGTGCCAGCAGGGACAGGGACGACGGCTACACCTTC
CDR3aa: CASRDRDDGYTF

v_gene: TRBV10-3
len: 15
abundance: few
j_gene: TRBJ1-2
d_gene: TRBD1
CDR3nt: TGTGCCATCACCGGGGACAGGGAATCTAACTATGGCTACACCTTC
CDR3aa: CAITGDRESNYGYTF

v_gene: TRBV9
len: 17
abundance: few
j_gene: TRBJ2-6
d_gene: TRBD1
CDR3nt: TGTGCCAGCAATAAGGGACAGCTTAGCTCTGGGGCCAACGTCCTGACTTTC
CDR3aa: CASNKGQLSSGANVLTF

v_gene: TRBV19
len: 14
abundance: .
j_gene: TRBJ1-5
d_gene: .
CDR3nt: TGTGCCAGTAGTATGCCCGGGGGCAATCAGCCCCAGCATTTT
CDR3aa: CASSMPGGNQPQHF

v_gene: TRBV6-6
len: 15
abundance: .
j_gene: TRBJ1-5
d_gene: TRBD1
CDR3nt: TGTGCCAGCAGCTCCGGGACAGGGTACAATCAGCCCCAGCATTTT
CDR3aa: CASSSGTGYNQPQHF

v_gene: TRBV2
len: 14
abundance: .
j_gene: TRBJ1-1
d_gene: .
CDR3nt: TGTGCCAGCAGGGAACCCGTGGGGCGGACTGAAGCTTTCTTT
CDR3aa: CASREPVGRTEAFF

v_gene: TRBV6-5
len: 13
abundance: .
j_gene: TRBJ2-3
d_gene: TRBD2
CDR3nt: TGTGCCAGCAGTCGGGGGGGCACAGATACGCAGTATTTT
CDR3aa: CASSRGGTDTQYF

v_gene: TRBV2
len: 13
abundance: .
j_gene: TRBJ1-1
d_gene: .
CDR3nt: TGTGCCAGGGTGAGACAGCAGAACACTGAAGCTTTCTTT
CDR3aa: CARVRQQNTEAFF

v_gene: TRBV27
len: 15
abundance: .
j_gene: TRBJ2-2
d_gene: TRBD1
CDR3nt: TGTGCCAGCAGCGAGGGACAGACCAACACCGGGGAGCTGTTTTTT
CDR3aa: CASSEGQTNTGELFF

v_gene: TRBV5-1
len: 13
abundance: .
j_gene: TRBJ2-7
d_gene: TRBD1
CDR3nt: TGCGCCAGCAGCCTAGGGACAGGGGGCGAGCAGTACTTC
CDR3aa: CASSLGTGGEQYF

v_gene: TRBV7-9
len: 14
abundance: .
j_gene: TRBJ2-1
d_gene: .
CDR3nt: TGTGCCAGCCTCGGCCAGGTCCCCTACAATGAGCAGTTCTTC
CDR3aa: CASLGQVPYNEQFF

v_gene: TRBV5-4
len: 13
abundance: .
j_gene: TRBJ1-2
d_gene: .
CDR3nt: TGTGCCAGCAGTGCCGAGAAGTATTCTGGCTACACCTTC
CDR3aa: CASSAEKYSGYTF

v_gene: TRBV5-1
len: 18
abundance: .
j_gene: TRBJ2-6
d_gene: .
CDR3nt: TGCGCCAGCAGCTTGGCCCCAGGGGCCGCCTCTGGGGCCAACGTCCTGACTTTC
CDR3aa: CASSLAPGAASGANVLTF

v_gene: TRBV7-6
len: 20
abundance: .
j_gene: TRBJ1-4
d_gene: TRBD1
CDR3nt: TGTGCCAGCAGCTTAGCCCCTATGGTCAAAGGACAGGGCCATAATGAAAAACTGTTTTTT
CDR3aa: CASSLAPMVKGQGHNEKLFF

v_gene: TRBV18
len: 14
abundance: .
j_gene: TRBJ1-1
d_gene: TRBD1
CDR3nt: TGTGCCAGCTCACCTAATCCGGGACAGTTTGAAGCTTTCTTT
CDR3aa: CASSPNPGQFEAFF

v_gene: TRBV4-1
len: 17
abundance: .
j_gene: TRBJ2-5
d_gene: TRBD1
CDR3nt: TGCGCCAGCAGCCAAGCGACCGGGACAGGGGTAGGAAGGACCCAGTACTTC
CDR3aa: CASSQATGTGVGRTQYF

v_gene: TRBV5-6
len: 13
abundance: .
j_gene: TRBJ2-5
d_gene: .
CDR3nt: TGTGCCAGCAGCTTACCCCAGGGGGAGACCCAGTACTTC
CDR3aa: CASSLPQGETQYF

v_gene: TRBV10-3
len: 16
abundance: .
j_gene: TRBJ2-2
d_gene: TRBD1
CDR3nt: TGTGCCATCAGTCGACAGGGGGCGGCGAACACCGGGGAGCTGTTTTTT
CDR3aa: CAISRQGAANTGELFF

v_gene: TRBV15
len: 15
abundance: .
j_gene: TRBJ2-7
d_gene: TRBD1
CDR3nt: TGTGCCACCAGCAGAGTTTTGACAGGGACCTACGAGCAGTACTTC
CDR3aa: CATSRVLTGTYEQYF

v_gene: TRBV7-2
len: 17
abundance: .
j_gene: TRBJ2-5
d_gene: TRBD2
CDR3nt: TGTGCCAGCAGCCCTCTGAGGGGAGCGGGGGCCGGGGAGACCCAGTACTTC
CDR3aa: CASSPLRGAGAGETQYF

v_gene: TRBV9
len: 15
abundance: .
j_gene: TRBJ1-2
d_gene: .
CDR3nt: TGTGCCAGCAGCGTAGATGGGCAACGTACCAATGGCTACACCTTC
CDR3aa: CASSVDGQRTNGYTF

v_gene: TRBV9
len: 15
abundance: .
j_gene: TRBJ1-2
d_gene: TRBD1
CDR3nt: TGTGCCAGCAGCACCGGACAGGGGGGTAACTATGGCTACACCTTC
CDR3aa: CASSTGQGGNYGYTF

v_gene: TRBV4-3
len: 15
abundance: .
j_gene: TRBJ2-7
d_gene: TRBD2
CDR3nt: TGCGCCAGCAGCCGACTAGCGGGGGGACCCTACGAGCAGTACTTC
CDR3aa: CASSRLAGGPYEQYF

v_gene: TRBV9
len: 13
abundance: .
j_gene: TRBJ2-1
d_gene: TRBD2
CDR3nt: TGTGCCAGCAGCGTAGGGACTAGCCATGAGCAGTTCTTC
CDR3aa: CASSVGTSHEQFF

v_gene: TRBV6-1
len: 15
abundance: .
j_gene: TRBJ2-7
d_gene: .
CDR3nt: TGTGCCAGCAGTGAAGCCGTGGGCCGCTCCTACGAGCAGTACTTC
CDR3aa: CASSEAVGRSYEQYF

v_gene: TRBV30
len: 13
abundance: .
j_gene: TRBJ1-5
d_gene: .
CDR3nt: TGTGCCTGGACCGGAGGCGGTGGTCAGCCCCAGCATTTT
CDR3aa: CAWTGGGGQPQHF

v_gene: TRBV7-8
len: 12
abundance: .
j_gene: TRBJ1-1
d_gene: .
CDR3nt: TGTGCCAGCAGCTATTCGGGGTATGAAGCTTTCTTT
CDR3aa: CASSYSGYEAFF

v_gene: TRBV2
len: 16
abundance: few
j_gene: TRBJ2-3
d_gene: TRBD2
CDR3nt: TGTGCCAGCAGTGATGGAGCGGGGGCCTCAGACGATACGCAGTATTTT
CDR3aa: CASSDGAGASDDTQYF

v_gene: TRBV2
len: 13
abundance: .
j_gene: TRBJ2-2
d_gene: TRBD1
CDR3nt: TGTGCCAGCAGCCTACAGGGGACCGGGGAGCTGTTTTTT
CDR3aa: CASSLQGTGELFF

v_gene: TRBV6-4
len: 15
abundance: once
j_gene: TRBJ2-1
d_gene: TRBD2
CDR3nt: TGTGCCAGCAGTGAGGGGGAGCGGGGGTTCTATGAGCAGTTCTTC
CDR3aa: CASSEGERGFYEQFF

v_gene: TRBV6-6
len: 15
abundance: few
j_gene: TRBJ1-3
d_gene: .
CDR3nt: TGTGCCAGCAGCCTTGACGACACAGTCGGAAACACCATATATTTT
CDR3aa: CASSLDDTVGNTIYF

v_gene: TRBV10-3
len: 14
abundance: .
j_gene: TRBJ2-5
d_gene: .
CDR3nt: TGTGCTCCCTTGGGATACCGGGGTCAAGAGACCCAGTACTTC
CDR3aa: CAPLGYRGQETQYF

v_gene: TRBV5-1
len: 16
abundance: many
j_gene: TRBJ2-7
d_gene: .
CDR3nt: TGCGCCAGCAGCTTGGCGGACCGCGGGGGCCCCTACGAGCAGTACTTC
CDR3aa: CASSLADRGGPYEQYF

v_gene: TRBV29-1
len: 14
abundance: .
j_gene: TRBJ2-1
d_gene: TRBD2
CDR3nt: TGCAGCGTTGAAGAGACAGCGGGGGCCAATGAGCAGTTCTTC
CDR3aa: CSVEETAGANEQFF

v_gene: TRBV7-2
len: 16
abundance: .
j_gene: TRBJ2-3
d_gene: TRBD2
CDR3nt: TGTGCCAGCAGCCCCAGACTAGCGGGGGGGACAGATACGCAGTATTTT
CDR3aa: CASSPRLAGGTDTQYF

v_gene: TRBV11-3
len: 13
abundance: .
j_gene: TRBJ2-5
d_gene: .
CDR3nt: TGTGCCAGCAGCTTAGGTACACAAGAGACCCAGTACTTC
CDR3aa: CASSLGTQETQYF

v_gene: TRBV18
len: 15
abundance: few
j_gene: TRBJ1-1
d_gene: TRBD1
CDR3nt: TGTGCCAGCTCATCTCCGACAGGGCGGAACACTGAAGCTTTCTTT
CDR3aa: CASSSPTGRNTEAFF

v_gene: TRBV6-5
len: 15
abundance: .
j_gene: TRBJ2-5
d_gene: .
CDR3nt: TGTGCCAGCAGTTACCTCGGACAGATACAAGAGACCCAGTACTTC
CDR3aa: CASSYLGQIQETQYF

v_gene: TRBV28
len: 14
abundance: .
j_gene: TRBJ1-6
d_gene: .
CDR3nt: TGTGCCAGCAGTTTAGGAGGTATATCTTCACCCCTCCACTTT
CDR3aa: CASSLGGISSPLHF

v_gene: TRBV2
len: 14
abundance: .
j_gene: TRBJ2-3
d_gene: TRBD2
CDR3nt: TGTGCCAGCAATAGACTAGCGAGAAGCGATACGCAGTATTTT
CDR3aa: CASNRLARSDTQYF

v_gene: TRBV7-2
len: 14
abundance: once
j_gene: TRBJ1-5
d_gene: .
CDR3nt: TGTGCCAGCAGCTTACCGCCAGGGGAGCAGCCCCAGCATTTT
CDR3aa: CASSLPPGEQPQHF

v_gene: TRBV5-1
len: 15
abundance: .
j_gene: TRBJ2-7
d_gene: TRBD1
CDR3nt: TGCGCCAGCAGCTCCCCGGGACAGGGTGGCTACGAGCAGTACTTC
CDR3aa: CASSSPGQGGYEQYF

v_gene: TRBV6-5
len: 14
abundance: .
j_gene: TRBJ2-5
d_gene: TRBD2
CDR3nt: TGTGCCACCAGAGAGGGCGGGGGTAGCCCCAGACAGTACTTC
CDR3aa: CATREGGGSPRQYF

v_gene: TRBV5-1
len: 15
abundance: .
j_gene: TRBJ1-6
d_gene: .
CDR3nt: TGCGCCAGCAGCTCAGGGCCAGGCTATAATTCACCCCTCCACTTT
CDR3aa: CASSSGPGYNSPLHF

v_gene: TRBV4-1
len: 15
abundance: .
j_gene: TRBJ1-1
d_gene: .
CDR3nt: TGCGCCAGCAGCCAGTCCCCCGGGATGAACACTGAAGCTTTCTTT
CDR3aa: CASSQSPGMNTEAFF

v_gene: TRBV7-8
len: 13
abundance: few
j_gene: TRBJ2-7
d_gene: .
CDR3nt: TGTGCCAGCAGCTCCCGGGGGAAGGACGAGCAGTACTTC
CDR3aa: CASSSRGKDEQYF

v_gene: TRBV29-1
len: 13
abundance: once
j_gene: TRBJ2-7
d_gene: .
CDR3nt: TGCAGCGTTGGGGGGCAGAAGTCCTACGAGCAGTACTTC
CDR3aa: CSVGGQKSYEQYF

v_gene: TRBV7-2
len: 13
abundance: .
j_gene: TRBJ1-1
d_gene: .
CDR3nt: TGTGCCAGCAGCTTGCGACCAGGGACTGAAGCTTTCTTT
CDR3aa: CASSLRPGTEAFF

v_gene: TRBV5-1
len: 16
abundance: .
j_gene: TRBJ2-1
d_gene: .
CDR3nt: TGCGCCAGCAGCTTGTTGAGCGGGTCCTCCTACAATGAGCAGTTCTTC
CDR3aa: CASSLLSGSSYNEQFF

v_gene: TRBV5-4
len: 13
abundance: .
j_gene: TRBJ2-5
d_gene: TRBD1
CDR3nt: TGTGCCAGCAGCCGGGACAGCCAAGAGACCCAGTACTTC
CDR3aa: CASSRDSQETQYF

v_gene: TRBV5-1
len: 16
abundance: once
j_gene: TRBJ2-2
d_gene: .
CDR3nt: TGCGCCAGCAGCTCAGGGGTTGCCCTGAACACCGGGGAGCTGTTTTTT
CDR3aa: CASSSGVALNTGELFF

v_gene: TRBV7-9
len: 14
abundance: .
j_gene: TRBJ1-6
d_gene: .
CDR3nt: TGTGCCAGCAGTGGTCCAGGCTTGGATTCACCCCTCCACTTT
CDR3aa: CASSGPGLDSPLHF